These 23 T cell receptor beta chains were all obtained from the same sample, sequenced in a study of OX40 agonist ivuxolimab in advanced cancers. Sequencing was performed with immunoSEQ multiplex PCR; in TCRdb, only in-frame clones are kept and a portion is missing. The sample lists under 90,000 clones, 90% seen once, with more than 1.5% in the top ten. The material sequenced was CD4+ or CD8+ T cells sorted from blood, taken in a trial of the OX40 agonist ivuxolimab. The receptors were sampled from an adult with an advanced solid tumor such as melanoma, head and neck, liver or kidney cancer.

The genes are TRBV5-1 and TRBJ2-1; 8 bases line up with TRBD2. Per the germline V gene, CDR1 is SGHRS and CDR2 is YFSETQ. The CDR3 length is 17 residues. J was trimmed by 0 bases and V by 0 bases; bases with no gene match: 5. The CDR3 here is CASSLVPGGSSYNEQFF. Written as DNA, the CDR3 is TGCGCCAGCAGCTTGGTTCCGGGGGGGAGCTCCTACAATGAGCAGTTCTTC.

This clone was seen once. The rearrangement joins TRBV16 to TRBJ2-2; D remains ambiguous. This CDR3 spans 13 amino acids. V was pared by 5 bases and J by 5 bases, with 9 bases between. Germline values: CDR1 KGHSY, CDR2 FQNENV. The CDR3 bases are TGTGCCAGCAGCGGGGTCGGGACCGGGGAGCTGTTTTTT. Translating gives CASSGVGTGELFF.

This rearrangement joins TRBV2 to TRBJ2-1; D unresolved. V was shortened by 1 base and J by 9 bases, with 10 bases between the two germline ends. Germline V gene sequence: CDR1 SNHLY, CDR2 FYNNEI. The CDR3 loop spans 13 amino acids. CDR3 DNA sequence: TGTGCCAGCAGTGAAGGTCCCGTGAGTGAGCAGTTCTTC. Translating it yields CASSEGPVSEQFF.

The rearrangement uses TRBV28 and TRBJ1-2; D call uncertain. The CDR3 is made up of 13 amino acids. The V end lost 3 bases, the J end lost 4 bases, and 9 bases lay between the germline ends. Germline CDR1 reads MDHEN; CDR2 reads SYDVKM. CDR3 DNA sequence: TGTGCCAGCAGTTTTAGGGATATCTATGGCTACACCTTC. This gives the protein CASSFRDIYGYTF.

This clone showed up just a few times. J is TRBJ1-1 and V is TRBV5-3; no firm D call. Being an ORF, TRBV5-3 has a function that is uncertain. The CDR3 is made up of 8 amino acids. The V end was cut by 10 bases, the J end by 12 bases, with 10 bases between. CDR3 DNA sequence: TGTGCCCCCTACGGATCTTTCTTT. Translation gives CAPYGSFF.

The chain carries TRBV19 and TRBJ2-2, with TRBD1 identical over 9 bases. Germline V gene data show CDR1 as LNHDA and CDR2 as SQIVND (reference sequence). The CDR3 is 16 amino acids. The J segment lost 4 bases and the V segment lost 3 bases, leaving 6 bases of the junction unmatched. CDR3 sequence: CASSIEGQGVTGELFF. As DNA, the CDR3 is TGTGCCAGTAGTATCGAGGGACAGGGAGTCACCGGGGAGCTGTTTTTT.

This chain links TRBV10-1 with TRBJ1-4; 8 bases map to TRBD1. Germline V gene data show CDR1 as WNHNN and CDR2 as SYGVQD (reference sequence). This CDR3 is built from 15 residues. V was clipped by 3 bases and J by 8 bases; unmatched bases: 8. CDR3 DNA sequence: TGCGCCAGCAGTGACCCGCAGGGGGCCGACGAAAAACTGTTTTTT. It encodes CASSDPQGADEKLFF.

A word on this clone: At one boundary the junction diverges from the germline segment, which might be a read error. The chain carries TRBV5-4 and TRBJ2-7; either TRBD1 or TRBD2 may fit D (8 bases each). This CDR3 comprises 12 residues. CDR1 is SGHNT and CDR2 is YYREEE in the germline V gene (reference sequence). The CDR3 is CASSLAGGTGYF. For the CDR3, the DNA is TGTGCCAGCAGCTTGGCGGGGGGGACAGGCTATTTC. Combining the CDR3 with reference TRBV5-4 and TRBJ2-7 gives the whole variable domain ETGVTQSPTHLIKTRGQQVTLRCSSQSGHNTVSWYQQALGQGPQFIFQYYREEENGRGNFPPRFSGLQFPNYSSELNVNALELDDSALYLCASSLAGGTGYFGPGTRLTVT.

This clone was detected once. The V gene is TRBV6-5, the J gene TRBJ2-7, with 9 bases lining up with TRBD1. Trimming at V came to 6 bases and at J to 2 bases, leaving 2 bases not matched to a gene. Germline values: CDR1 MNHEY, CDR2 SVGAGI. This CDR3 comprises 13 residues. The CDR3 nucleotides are TGTGCCAGCAGGGACAGGGGAACCTACGAGCAGTACTTC. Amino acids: CASRDRGTYEQYF.

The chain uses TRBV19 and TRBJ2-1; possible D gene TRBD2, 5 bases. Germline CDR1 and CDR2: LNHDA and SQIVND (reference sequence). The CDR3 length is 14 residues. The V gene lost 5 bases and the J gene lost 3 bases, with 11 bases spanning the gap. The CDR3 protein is CASSRLANYNEQFF. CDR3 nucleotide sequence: TGTGCCAGTAGTCGGCTAGCCAACTACAATGAGCAGTTCTTC. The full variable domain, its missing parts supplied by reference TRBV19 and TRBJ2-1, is DGGITQSPKYLFRKEGQNVTLSCEQNLNHDAMYWYRQDPGQGLRLIYYSQIVNDFQKGDIAEGYSVSREKKESFPLTVTSAQKNPTAFYLCASSRLANYNEQFFGPGTRLTVL.

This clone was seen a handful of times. CDR3 region: CASSGTGSDSGNTIYF. In DNA, the CDR3 is TGCGCCAGCAGTGGGACTGGCAGTGACTCTGGAAACACCATATATTTT. V usage is TRBV10-1 and J usage is TRBJ1-3; no firm D call. CDR1 is WNHNN, CDR2 SYGVQD, per germline (reference sequence). Trimming shortened V by 4 bases and J by 0 bases, and 13 bases separated the two germline ends. The CDR3 is made up of 16 amino acids.

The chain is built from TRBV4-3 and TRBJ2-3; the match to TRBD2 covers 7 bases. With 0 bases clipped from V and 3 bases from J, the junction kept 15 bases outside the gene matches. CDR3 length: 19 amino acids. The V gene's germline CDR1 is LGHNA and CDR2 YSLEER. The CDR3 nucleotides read TGCGCCAGCAGCCAAGATCCCCGGACTAAGCGGGGACGTACAGATACGCAGTATTTT. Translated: CASSQDPRTKRGRTDTQYF.

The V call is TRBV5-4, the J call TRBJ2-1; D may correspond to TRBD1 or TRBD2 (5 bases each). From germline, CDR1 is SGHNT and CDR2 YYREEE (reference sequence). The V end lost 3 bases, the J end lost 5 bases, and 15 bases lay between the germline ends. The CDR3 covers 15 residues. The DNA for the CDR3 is TGTGCCAGCAGCTACCCCGGGACCCGAGACAATGAGCAGTTCTTC. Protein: CASSYPGTRDNEQFF.

CDR3 nucleotides: TGTGCCAGCAGCTGGCGCCGGGGGCGCGACTATGGCTACACCTTC. Encoded protein: CASSWRRGRDYGYTF. The V gene is TRBV5-6, the J gene TRBJ1-2, with D possibly TRBD1 on 6 matching bases. Germline-derived CDR1 and CDR2 are SGHDT and YYEEEE. The CDR3 covers 15 residues. Trimming shortened V by 3 bases and J by 3 bases, and 15 bases separated the two germline ends.

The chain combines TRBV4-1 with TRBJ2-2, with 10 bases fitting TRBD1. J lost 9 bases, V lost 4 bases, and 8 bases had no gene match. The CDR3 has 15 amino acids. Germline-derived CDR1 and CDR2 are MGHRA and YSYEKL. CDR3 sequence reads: CASSLPDRGARELFF. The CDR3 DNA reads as TGCGCCAGCAGCCTTCCGGACAGGGGGGCCAGGGAGCTGTTTTTT.

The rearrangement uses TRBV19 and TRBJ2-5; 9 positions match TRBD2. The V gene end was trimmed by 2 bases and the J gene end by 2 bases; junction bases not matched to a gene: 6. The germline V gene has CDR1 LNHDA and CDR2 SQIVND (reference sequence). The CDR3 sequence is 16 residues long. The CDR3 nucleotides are TGTGCCAGTAGTATAAGGGCTCTAGCGGGGCAAGAGACCCAGTACTTC. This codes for CASSIRALAGQETQYF.

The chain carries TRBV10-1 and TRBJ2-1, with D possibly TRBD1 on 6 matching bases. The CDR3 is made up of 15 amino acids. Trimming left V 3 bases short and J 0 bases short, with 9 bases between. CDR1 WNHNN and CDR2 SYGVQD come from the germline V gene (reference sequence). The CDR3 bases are TGCGCCAGCAGTGAATACAGGGACTCCTACAATGAGCAGTTCTTC. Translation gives CASSEYRDSYNEQFF.

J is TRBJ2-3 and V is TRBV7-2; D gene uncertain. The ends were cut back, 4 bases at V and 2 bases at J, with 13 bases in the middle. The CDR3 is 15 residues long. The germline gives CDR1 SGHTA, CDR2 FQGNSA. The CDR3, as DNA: TGTGCCAGCAGCTCCCTTATAACAGCCACAGATACGCAGTATTTT. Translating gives CASSSLITATDTQYF.

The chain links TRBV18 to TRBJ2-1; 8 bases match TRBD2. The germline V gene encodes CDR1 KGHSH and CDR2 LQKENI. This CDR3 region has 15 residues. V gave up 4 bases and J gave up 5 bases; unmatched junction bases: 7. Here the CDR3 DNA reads TGTGCCAGCTCACGAGGACTAGCAGGGGACAATGAGCAGTTCTTC. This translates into CASSRGLAGDNEQFF. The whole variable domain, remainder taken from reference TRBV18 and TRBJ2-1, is NAGVMQNPRHLVRRRGQEARLRCSPMKGHSHVYWYRQLPEEGLKFMVYLQKENIIDESGMPKERFSAEFPKEGPSILRIQQVVRGDSAAYFCASSRGLAGDNEQFFGPGTRLTVL.

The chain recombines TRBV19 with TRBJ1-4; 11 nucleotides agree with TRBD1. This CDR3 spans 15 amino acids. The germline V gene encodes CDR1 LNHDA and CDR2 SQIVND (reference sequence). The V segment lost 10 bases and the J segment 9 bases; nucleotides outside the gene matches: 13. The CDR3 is CATSPGGTGGQKLFF. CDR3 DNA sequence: TGTGCCACCTCCCCTGGGGGGACAGGGGGTCAAAAACTGTTTTTT.

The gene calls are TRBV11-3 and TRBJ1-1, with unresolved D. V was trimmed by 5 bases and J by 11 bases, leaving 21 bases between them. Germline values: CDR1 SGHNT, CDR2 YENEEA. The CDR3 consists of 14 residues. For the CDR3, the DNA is TGTGCCAGCAGCGAAGGGTTTGGTAAAATTGACGCTTTCTTT. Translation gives CASSEGFGKIDAFF.

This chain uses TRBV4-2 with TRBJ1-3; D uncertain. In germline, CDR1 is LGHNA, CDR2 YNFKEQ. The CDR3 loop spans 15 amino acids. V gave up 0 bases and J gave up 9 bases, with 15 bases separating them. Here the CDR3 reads CASSQELSNTGTIYF. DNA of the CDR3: TGTGCCAGCAGCCAAGAACTATCTAATACCGGCACCATATATTTT.

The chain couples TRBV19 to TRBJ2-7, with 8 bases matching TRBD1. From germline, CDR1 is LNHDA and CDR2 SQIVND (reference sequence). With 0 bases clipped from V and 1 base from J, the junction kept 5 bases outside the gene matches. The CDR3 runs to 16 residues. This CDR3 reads CASSIEGQVNSYEQYF. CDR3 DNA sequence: TGTGCCAGTAGTATAGAGGGACAGGTCAATTCCTACGAGCAGTACTTC.